The clone carrying this T cell receptor (beta chain) appeared a few times. The germline V gene has CDR1 SGHRS and CDR2 YFSETQ. Trimming shortened V by 0 bases and J by 0 bases, and 4 bases separated the two germline ends. The CDR3 loop spans 13 amino acids. Original methodology: Reference gene primer amplification gave nucleated cell count estimates. The protocol was immunoSEQ multiplex PCR, while the TCRdb copy is restricted to in-frame clones and leaves out a portion. The V and J calls and clone size are taken from that table; D and trimming were inferred from the DNA. The table has about 100,000 clones, about 83% seen once. This sample is part of a study of blood T cell repertoires in COVID-19. Study-wide context: Nucleic acid was either cDNA or gDNA, and it came from T cells, B-cell-depleted T cells, or PBMCs.

The chain employs TRBV5-1 and TRBJ2-7; D remains unclear. Sequenced material: peripheral blood. The sequence derives from a woman between 65 and 79 years old with acute or convalescent COVID-19. CDR3 sequence: CASSLAPSYEQYF. The CDR3 region has the DNA TGCGCCAGCAGCTTGGCTCCCTCCTACGAGCAGTACTTC.